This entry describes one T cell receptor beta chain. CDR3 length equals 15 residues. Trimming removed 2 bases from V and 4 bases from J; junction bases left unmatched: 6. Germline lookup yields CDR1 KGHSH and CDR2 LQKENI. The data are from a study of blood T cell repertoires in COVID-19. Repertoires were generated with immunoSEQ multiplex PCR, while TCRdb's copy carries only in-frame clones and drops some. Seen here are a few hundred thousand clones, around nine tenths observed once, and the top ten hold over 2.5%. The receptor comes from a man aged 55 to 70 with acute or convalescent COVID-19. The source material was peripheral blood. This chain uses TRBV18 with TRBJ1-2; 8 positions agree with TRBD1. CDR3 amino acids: CASSPSQGAGYGYTF. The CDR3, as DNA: TGTGCCAGCTCACCAAGCCAGGGGGCGGGCTATGGCTACACCTTC. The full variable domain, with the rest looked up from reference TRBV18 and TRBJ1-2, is NAGVMQNPRHLVRRRGQEARLRCSPMKGHSHVYWYRQLPEEGLKFMVYLQKENIIDESGMPKERFSAEFPKEGPSILRIQQVVRGDSAAYFCASSPSQGAGYGYTFGSGTRLTVV.